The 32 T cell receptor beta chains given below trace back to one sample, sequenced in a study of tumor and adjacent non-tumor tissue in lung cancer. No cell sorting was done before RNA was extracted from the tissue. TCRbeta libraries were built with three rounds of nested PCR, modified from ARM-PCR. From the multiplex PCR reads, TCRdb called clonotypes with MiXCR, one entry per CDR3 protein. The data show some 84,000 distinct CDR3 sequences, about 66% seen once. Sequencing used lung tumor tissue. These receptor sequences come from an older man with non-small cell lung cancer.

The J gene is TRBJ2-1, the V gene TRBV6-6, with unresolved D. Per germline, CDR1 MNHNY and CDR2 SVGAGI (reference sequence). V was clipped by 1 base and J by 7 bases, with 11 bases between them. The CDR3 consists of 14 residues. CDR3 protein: CASSYLASPNEQFF. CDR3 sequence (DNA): TGTGCCAGCAGTTACTTGGCGAGCCCTAATGAGCAGTTCTTC.

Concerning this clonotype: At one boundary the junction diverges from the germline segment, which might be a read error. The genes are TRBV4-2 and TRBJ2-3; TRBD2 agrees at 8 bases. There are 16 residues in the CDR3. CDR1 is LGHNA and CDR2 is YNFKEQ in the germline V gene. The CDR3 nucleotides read TGTGTCAGCGGCCAAGGCCGGGGGGGGGGCACAGATACGCGGTATTTT. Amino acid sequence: CVSGQGRGGGTDTRYF.

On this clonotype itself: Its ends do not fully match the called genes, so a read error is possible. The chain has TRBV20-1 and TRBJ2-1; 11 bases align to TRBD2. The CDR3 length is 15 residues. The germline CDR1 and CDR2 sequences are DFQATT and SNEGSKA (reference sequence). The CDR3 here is CSARDLLAGGNEHFF. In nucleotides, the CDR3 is TGCAGTGCTAGAGATCTGCTAGCGGGAGGAAATGAGCATTTCTTC.

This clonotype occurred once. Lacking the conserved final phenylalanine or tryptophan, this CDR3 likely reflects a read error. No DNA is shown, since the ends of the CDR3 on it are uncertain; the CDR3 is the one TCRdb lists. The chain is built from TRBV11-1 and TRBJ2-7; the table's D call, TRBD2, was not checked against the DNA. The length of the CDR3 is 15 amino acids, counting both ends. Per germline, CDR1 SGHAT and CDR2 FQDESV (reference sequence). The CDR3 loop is CASSLGLVSSYEKYS.

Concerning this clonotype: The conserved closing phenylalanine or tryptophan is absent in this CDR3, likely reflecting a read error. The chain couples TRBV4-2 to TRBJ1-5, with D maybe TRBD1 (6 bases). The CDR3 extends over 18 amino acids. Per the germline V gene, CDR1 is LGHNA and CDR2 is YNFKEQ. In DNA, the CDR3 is TGTGCCAGTAGCCAAGGAAGGATGCAGGGGATGAGCAATCAGCCCCAGCATCTT. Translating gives CASSQGRMQGMSNQPQHL.

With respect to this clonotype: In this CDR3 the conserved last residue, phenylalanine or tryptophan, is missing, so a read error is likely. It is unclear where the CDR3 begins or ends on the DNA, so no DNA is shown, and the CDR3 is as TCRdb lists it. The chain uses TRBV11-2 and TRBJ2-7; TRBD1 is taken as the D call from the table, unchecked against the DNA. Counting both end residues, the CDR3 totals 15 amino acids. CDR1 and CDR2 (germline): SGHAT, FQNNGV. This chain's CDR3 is CASSFGTGGIYEEYL.

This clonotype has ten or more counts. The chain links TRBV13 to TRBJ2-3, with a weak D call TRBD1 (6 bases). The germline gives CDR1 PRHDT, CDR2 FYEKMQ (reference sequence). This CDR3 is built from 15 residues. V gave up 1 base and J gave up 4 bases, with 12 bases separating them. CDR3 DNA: TGTGCCAGCAGCTTAGATAGGCAGGGGTCAGATACGCAGTATTTT. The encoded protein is CASSLDRQGSDTQYF.

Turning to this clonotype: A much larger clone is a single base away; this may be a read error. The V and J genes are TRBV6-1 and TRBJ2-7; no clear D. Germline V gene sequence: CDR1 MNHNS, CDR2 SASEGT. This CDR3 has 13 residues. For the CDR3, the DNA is TGTGCCAACAGTGAAATCCTCCACTACGAGCAGTACTTC. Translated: CANSEILHYEQYF.

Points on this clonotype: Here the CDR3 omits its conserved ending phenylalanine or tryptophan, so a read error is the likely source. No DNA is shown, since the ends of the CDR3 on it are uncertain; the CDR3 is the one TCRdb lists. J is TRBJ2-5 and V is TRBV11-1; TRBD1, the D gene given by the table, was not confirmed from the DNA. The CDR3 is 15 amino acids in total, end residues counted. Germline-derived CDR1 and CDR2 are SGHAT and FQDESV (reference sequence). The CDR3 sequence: CASGPRDRVFETKYL.

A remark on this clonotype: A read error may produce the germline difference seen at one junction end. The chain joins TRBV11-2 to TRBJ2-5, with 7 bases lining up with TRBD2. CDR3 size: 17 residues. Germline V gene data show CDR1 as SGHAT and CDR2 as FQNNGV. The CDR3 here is CARSLASGGSPRETQYF. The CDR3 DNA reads TGTGCCAGGAGCTTAGCCTCAGGCGGGAGCCCGAGGGAGACCCAGTACTTC. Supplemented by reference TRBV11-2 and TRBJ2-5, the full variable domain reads EAGVAQSPRYKIIEKRQSVAFWCNPISGHATLYWYQQILGQGPKLLIQFQNNGVVDDSQLPKDRFSAERLKGVDSTLKIQPAKLEDSAVYLCARSLASGGSPRETQYFGPGTRLLVL.

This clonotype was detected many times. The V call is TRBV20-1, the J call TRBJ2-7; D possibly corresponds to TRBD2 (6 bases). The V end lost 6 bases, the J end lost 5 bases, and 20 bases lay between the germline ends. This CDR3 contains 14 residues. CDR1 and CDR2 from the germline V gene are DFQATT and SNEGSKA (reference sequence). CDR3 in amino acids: CSATSGVATDEQYF. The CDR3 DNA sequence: TGCAGTGCCACCTCGGGGGTCGCCACGGACGAGCAGTACTTC.

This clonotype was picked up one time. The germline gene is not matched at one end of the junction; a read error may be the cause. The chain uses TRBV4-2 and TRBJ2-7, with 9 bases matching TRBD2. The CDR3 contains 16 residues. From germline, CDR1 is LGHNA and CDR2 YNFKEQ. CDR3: CASSQDIGGGGYEQYF. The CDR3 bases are TGTGCAAGCAGCCAAGACATCGGCGGGGGGGGCTACGAGCAGTACTTC.

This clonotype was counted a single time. The CDR3 here is CISSPRGDSYEQYF. CDR3 in DNA: TGCATCAGCAGCCCGCGGGGTGACTCCTACGAGCAGTACTTC. The chain recombines TRBV10-2 with TRBJ2-7, with a tentative D call TRBD2 (6 bases). The V gene's germline CDR1 is WSHSY and CDR2 SAAADI. CDR3 size: 14 residues.

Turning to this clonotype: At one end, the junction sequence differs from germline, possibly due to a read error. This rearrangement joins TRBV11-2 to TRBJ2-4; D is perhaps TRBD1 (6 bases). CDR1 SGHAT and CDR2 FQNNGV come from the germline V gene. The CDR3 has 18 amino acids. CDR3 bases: TGTGCCAGCAGCCAGGGGATTAGCAGGGCCAGGCGTTCAAACACTCAGTACTTC. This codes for CASSQGISRARRSNTQYF.

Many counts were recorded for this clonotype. In DNA form, the CDR3 reads TGTGCCAGCAGTTTAAGGGGACAGGGGGCAAAAAACATTCAGTACTTC. The encoded protein is CASSLRGQGAKNIQYF. The J gene is TRBJ2-4, the V gene TRBV12-3 or TRBV12-4; 12 bases map to TRBD1. V gave up 2 bases and J gave up 4 bases; unmatched junction bases: 3. This CDR3 spans 16 amino acids.

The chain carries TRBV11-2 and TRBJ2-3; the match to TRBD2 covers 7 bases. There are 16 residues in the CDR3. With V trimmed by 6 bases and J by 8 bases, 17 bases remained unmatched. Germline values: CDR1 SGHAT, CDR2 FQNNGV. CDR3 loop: CASSSGTTTWSGTQYF. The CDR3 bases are TGTGCCAGCAGTTCCGGGACTACCACTTGGTCAGGTACGCAGTATTTT.

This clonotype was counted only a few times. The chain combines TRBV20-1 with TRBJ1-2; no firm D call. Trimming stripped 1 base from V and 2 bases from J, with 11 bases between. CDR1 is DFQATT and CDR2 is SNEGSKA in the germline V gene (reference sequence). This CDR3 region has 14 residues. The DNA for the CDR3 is TGCAGTGCTAGAGGTAACAGTGAGAACTATGGCTACACCTTC. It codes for CSARGNSENYGYTF.

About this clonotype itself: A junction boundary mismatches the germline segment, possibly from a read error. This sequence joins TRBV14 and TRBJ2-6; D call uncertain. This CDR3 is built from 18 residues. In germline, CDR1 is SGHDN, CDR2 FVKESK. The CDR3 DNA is TGTGTCAGCAGCCATCAAGGGAACTCCTATACTGGGGCCAACGTCCTGACTTTC. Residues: CVSSHQGNSYTGANVLTF.

In DNA form, the CDR3 reads TGTGCCAGCTGTAACAACCGAAACGAGAATGAGCAGTTCTTC. This translates into CASCNNRNENEQFF. J is TRBJ2-1 and V is TRBV6-6; D is uncertain. The CDR3 is 14 residues long. The V end lost 8 bases, the J end lost 7 bases, and 18 bases lay between the germline ends. CDR1 and CDR2 (germline): MNHNY, SVGAGI (reference sequence).

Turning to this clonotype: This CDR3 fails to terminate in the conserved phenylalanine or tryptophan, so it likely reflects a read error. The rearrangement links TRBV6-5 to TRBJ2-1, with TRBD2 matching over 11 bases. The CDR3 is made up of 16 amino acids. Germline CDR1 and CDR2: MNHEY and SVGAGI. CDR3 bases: TGTGTCAGCAGGGCTAGCGGGGGGCGGGGTTACAATGAGCAGTTCTCC. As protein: CVSRASGGRGYNEQFS.

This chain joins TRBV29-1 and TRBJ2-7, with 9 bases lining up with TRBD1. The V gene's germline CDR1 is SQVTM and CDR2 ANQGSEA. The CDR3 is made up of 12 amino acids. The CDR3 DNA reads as TGCACTGTTGTGGGACAGGGCTACGAGCAGTACTTC. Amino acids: CTVVGQGYEQYF.

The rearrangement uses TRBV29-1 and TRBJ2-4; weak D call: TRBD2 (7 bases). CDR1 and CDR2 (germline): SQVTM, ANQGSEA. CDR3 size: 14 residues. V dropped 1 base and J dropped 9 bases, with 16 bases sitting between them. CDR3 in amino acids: CSVEGGGAMSIQYF. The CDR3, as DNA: TGCAGCGTTGAAGGAGGGGGGGCTATGAGCATTCAGTACTTC.

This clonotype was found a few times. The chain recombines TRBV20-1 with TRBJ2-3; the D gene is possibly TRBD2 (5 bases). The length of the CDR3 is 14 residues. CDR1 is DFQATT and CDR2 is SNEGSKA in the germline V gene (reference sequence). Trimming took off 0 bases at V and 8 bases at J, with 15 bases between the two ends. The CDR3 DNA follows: TGCAGTGCTAGAGATGACACTAACGGGGTTACGCAGTATTTT. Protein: CSARDDTNGVTQYF.

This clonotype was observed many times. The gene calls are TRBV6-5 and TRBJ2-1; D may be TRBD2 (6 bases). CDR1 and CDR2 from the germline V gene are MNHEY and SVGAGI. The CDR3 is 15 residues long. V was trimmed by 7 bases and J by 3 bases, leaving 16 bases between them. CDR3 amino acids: CASTSGTRGYNEQFF. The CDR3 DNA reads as TGTGCCAGCACCTCAGGGACTCGAGGCTACAATGAGCAGTTCTTC.

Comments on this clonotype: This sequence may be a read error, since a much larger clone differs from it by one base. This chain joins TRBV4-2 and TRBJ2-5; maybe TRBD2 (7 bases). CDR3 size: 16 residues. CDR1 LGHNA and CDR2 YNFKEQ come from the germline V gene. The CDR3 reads CVSSRGPGGGQETQYF. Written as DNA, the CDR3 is TGTGTCAGCAGCCGAGGCCCGGGGGGCGGACAAGAGACCCAGTACTTC.

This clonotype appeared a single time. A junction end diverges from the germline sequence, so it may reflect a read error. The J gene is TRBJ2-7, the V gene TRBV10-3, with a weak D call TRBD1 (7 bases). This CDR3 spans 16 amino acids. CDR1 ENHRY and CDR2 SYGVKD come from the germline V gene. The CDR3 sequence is CAISAVGGQRSYEQYF. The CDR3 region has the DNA TGTGCCATTAGTGCGGTGGGGGGACAGAGGTCCTACGAGCAGTACTTC.

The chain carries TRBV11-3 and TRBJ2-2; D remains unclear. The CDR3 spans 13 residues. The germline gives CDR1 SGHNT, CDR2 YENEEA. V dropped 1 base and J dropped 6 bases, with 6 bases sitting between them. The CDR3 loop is CASSLGTSGELFF. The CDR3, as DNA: TGTGCCAGCAGCTTAGGGACGTCCGGGGAGCTGTTTTTT.

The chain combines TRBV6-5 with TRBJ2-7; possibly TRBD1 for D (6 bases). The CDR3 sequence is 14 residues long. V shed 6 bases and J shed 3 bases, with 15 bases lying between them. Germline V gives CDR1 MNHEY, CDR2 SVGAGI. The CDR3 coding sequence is TGTGCCAGCAGACCAATACAGGGCGGCTACGAGCAGTACTTC. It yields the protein CASRPIQGGYEQYF.

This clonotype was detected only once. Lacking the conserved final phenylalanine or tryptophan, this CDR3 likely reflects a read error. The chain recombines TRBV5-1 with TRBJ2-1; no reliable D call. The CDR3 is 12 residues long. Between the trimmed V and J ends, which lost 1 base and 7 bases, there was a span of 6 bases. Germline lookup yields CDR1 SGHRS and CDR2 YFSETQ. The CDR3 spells CASSLTDNEQFS. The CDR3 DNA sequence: TGCGCCAGCAGCTTGACGGATAATGAGCAGTTCTCC.

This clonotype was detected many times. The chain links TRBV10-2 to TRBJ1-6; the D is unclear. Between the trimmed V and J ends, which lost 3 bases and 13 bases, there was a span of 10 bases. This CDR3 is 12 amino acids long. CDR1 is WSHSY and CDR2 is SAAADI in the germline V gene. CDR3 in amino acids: CASSDPGDPLHF. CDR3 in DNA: TGCGCCAGCAGTGATCCCGGTGATCCCCTCCACTTT.

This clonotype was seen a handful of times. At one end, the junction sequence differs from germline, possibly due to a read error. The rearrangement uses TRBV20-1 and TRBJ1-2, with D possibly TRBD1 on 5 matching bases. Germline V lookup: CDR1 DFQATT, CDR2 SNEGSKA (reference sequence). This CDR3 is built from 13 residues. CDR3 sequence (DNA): TGCAGTGTTAGAGATCGGGGGTACTATGGCTACACCTTT. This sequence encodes CSVRDRGYYGYTF.

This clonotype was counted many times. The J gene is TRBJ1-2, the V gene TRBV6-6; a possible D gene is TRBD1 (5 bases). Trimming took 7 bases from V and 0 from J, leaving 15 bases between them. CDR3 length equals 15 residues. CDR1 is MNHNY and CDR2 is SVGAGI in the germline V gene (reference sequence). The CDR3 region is CASKQGGEANYGYTF. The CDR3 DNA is TGTGCCAGCAAACAAGGAGGGGAAGCTAACTATGGCTACACCTTC.